The clone carrying this T cell receptor beta chain was recorded a few times. Here immunoSEQ multiplex PCR was the method, and the copy in TCRdb shows in-frame clones only, minus some. The profile shows about 130,000 clones, 60% to 80% of them singletons. This CDR3 region has 15 residues. V was trimmed by 1 base and J by 5 bases, leaving 15 bases between them. Germline V gives CDR1 SGHNT, CDR2 YYREEE (reference sequence). This entry belongs to a study of blood T cell repertoires in COVID-19. This chain links TRBV5-4 with TRBJ1-1; D possibly corresponds to TRBD1 (5 bases). Sequencing was carried out using peripheral blood. The origin of this receptor is a woman in her 70s with acute or convalescent COVID-19. This CDR3 is CASSLSLGGLTEAFF. Here the CDR3 DNA reads TGTGCCAGCAGCTTGTCCCTCGGGGGGTTAACTGAAGCTTTCTTT.